Listed below are T cell receptor beta chains from one sample, sequenced in a study of a mutant IDH1 vaccine in newly diagnosed glioma. No antigen is known for these receptors. The data were produced by immunoSEQ multiplex PCR, yet TCRdb's version contains in-frame clones alone and is incomplete. The sample includes about 31,000 clones, approximately 80% of them seen just once. The sequences come from PBMCs, collected from a glioma patient whose treatment included an IDH1 peptide vaccine. All receptors come from a man aged 25 to 40 with glioma. Each CDR3 is given with its conserved first and last residue. The D gene is left open where the match is weak. Part of the rows lack a size; the others show once, few, many or a class for expanded clones.

j_gene: TRBJ1-1; d_gene: -; v_gene: TRBV5-4; abundance: -; CDR3nt: TGTGCCAGCATTGATGTTCGGGGAATGGAAGCTTTCTTT; CDR3aa: CASIDVRGMEAFF
j_gene: TRBJ2-2; d_gene: TRBD1; v_gene: TRBV4-1; abundance: -; CDR3nt: TGCGCCAGCAGCCATCAGGACAGGGCTAACACCGGGGAGCTGTTTTTT; CDR3aa: CASSHQDRANTGELFF
j_gene: TRBJ1-2; d_gene: TRBD1; v_gene: TRBV2; abundance: -; CDR3nt: TGTGCCAGCAGTGAAACCCCAGGGGGGGTCTATGGCTACACCTTC; CDR3aa: CASSETPGGVYGYTF
j_gene: TRBJ2-2; d_gene: -; v_gene: TRBV5-1; abundance: -; CDR3nt: TGCGCCAGCAGCTTTGGGATCGCTAACACCGGGGAGCTGTTTTTT; CDR3aa: CASSFGIANTGELFF
j_gene: TRBJ2-7; d_gene: -; v_gene: TRBV5-8; abundance: -; CDR3nt: TGTGCCAGCAGCTTTTCAAAGGGGGGGCAGTACTTC; CDR3aa: CASSFSKGGQYF
j_gene: TRBJ1-4; d_gene: TRBD1; v_gene: TRBV6-5; abundance: -; CDR3nt: TGTGCCAGCAGACCGACAGGGTGGGGCAATGAAAAACTGTTTTTT; CDR3aa: CASRPTGWGNEKLFF
j_gene: TRBJ1-1; d_gene: TRBD1; v_gene: TRBV6-5; abundance: -; CDR3nt: TGTGCCAGCAGTTACATCGGGACAGCCACTGAAGCTTTCTTT; CDR3aa: CASSYIGTATEAFF
j_gene: TRBJ2-5; d_gene: -; v_gene: TRBV9; abundance: once; CDR3nt: TGTGCCAGCAGCGTAGGGTCCAACCAAGAGACCCAGTACTTC; CDR3aa: CASSVGSNQETQYF
j_gene: TRBJ1-4; d_gene: TRBD1; v_gene: TRBV5-6; abundance: -; CDR3nt: TGTGCCAGCAGCTCACCGTACAGGGGATCAAGCAATGAAAAACTGTTTTTT; CDR3aa: CASSSPYRGSSNEKLFF
j_gene: TRBJ1-1; d_gene: -; v_gene: TRBV5-1; abundance: few; CDR3nt: TGCGCCAGCAGCACGTACAGCTTTCTGAACACTGAAGCTTTCTTT; CDR3aa: CASSTYSFLNTEAFF
j_gene: TRBJ1-2; d_gene: -; v_gene: TRBV5-1; abundance: -; CDR3nt: TGCGCCAGCAGCTCGGAGGCAGTTGACGGCTACACCTTC; CDR3aa: CASSSEAVDGYTF
j_gene: TRBJ2-3; d_gene: -; v_gene: TRBV7-9; abundance: once; CDR3nt: TGTGCCAGCAGCTCTTGGGACACAGATACGCAGTATTTT; CDR3aa: CASSSWDTDTQYF
j_gene: TRBJ2-7; d_gene: -; v_gene: TRBV2; abundance: -; CDR3nt: TGTGCCAGCAGCCCCCCAGCCTACGAGCAGTACTTC; CDR3aa: CASSPPAYEQYF
j_gene: TRBJ1-4; d_gene: -; v_gene: TRBV4-1; abundance: -; CDR3nt: TGCGCCAGCAGCCAGATAATCCGGATAGGGGAAAAACTGTTTTTT; CDR3aa: CASSQIIRIGEKLFF
j_gene: TRBJ2-7; d_gene: TRBD1; v_gene: TRBV6-5; abundance: -; CDR3nt: TGTGCCAGCAGTTATCGAGGACAGGGGTACGACTACGAGCAGTACTTC; CDR3aa: CASSYRGQGYDYEQYF
j_gene: TRBJ1-4; d_gene: -; v_gene: TRBV6-1; abundance: -; CDR3nt: TGTGCCAGCAGAACCGGGACGGTGAATGAAAAACTGTTTTTT; CDR3aa: CASRTGTVNEKLFF